The 4 T cell receptor beta chains reported below all come from one sample, sequenced in a study of cytomegalovirus exposure and HLA in healthy donors. 60 Vbeta and 13 Jbeta primers were used in PCR. Sequencing was performed with immunoSEQ multiplex PCR; in TCRdb, only in-frame clones are kept and a portion is missing. Among under 150,000 clones listed, 70% to 80% were seen once. The sequenced sample consisted of PBMCs. Every receptor here comes from a woman in her sixties or seventies in good health and CMV-seropositive.

The V and J genes are TRBV11-3 and TRBJ2-3; tentatively, D is TRBD1 (5 bases). V was pared by 4 bases and J by 0 bases, with 17 bases between. The CDR3 is 17 amino acids. The V gene's germline CDR1 is SGHNT and CDR2 YENEEA. The CDR3 DNA is TGTGCCAGCAGCTGGCGCACATCAGGGTCTAGCACAGATACGCAGTATTTT. Protein product: CASSWRTSGSSTDTQYF.

The V and J genes are TRBV7-6 and TRBJ2-5, with 9 bases identical to TRBD2. Trimming took 4 bases from V and 0 from J; bases not matched to a gene: 6. In germline, CDR1 is SGHVS, CDR2 FNYEAQ. There are 16 residues in the CDR3. CDR3 sequence: CASSSTRLADQETQYF. CDR3 in DNA: TGTGCCAGCAGCTCAACAAGACTAGCGGACCAAGAGACCCAGTACTTC. The full variable domain, completed using reference TRBV7-6 and TRBJ2-5, is GAGVSQSPRYKVTKRGQDVALRCDPISGHVSLYWYRQALGQGPEFLTYFNYEAQQDKSGLPNDRFSAERPEGSISTLTIQRTEQRDSAMYRCASSSTRLADQETQYFGPGTRLLVL.

This rearrangement joins TRBV6-1 to TRBJ2-7, with 9 positions matching TRBD2. After removal of 5 bases from V and 2 bases from J, the junction contained 7 bases not matched to a gene. Germline CDR1 is MNHNS and CDR2 is SASEGT. CDR3 length: 15 amino acids. The CDR3 reads CASSPFSGGTYEQYF. CDR3 nucleotides: TGTGCCAGCAGTCCATTTAGCGGGGGAACCTACGAGCAGTACTTC.

The genes are TRBV18 and TRBJ2-2; D may be TRBD1 (6 bases). Germline loops: CDR1 KGHSH, CDR2 LQKENI. The CDR3 contains 16 residues. V was cut by 4 bases and J by 5 bases, with 17 bases left in between. CDR3 residues: CASSLGQTDSTGELFF. The CDR3 DNA reads TGTGCCAGCTCACTCGGACAGACAGATAGTACCGGGGAGCTGTTTTTT.